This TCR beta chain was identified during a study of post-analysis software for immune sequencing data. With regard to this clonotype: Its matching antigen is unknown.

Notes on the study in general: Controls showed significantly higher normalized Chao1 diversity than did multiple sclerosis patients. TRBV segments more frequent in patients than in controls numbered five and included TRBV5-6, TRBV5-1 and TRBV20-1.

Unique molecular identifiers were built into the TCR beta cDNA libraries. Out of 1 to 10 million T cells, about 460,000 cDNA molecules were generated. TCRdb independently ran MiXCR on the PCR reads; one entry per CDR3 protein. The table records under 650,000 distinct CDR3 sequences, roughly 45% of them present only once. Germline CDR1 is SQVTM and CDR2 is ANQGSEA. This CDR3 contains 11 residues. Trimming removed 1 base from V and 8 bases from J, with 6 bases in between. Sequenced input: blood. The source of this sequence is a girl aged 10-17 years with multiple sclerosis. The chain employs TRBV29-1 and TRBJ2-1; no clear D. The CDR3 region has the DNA TGCAGCGTTGAAGGCGTGGATGAGCAGTTCTTC. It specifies CSVEGVDEQFF.